This T cell receptor (beta chain) emerged from a study of control samples from healthy donors and cancer patients. Germline CDR1 is SGHNT and CDR2 is YYREEE (reference sequence). V was trimmed by 4 bases and J by 6 bases, leaving 13 bases between them. The CDR3 is made up of 13 amino acids. Generated by immunoSEQ multiplex PCR, the TCRdb table keeps only in-frame clones and is missing some. The sample lists approximately 52,000 clones, roughly 87% occurring once. Source material: PBMCs. This clonotype originated in a man aged 55 to 70 with head and neck cancer. The chain combines TRBV5-4 with TRBJ1-2; no definite D call. CDR3 region: CASSLRAVNGYTF. Here the CDR3 DNA reads TGTGCCAGCAGCCTACGGGCGGTGAATGGCTACACCTTC. The complete variable domain, with remaining parts taken from reference TRBV5-4 and TRBJ1-2, reads ETGVTQSPTHLIKTRGQQVTLRCSSQSGHNTVSWYQQALGQGPQFIFQYYREEENGRGNFPPRFSGLQFPNYSSELNVNALELDDSALYLCASSLRAVNGYTFGSGTRLTVV.